There are a few counts of the clone carrying this T cell receptor (beta chain). Its antigen is unidentified. Germline CDR1 is SGHTA and CDR2 is FQGNSA. The length of the CDR3 is 13 residues. Trimming took 6 bases from V and 4 from J, leaving 13 bases between them. This record belongs to a study of T cell repertoires in cytomegalovirus infection. Study-wide context: Indications of both CMV infection and matching HLA type were provided by public TCR beta signatures.

MiXCR, run by TCRdb on the reads, gives a single entry per CDR3 protein. The sample holds some 700,000 distinct CDR3 sequences, 30% to 35% seen once. The sequence derives from a human donor in good health (CMV status not recorded). Some clones in this sample may be carry-over from other donors' samples. The chain carries TRBV7-2 and TRBJ2-7; no clear D. The sample was cultured PBMCs, taken from culture after CMV antigen stimulation. CDR3 in DNA: TGTGCCAGCAGACCGGACCTAGGTTACGAGCAGTACTTC. It specifies CASRPDLGYEQYF.